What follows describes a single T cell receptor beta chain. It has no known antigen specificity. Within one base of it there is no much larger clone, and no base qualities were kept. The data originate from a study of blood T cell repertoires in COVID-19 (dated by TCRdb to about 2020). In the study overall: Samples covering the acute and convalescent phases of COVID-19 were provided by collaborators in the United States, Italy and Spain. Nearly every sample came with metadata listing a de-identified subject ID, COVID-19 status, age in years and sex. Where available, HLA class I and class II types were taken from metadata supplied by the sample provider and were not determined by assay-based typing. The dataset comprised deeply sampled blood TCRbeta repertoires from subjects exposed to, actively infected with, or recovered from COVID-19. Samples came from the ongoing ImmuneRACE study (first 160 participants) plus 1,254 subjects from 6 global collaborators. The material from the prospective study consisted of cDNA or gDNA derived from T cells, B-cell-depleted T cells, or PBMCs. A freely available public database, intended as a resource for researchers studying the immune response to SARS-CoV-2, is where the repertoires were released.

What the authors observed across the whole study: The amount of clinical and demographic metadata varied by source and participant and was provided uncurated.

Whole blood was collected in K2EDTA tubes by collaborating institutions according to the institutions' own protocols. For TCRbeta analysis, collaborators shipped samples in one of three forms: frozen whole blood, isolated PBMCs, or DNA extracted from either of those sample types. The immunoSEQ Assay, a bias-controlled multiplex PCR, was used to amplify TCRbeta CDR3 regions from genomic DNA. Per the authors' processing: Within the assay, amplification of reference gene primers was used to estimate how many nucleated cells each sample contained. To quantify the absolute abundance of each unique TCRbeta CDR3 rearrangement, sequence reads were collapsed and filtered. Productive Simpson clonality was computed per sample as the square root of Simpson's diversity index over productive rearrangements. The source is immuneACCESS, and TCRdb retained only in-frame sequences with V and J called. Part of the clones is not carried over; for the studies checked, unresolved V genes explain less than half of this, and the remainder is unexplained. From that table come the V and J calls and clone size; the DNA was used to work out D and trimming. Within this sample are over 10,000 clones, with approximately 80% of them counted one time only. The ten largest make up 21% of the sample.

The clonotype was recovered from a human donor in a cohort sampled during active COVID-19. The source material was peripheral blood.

The encoded CDR3 is CASSLEQGTEAFF. The DNA sequence is as follows: TGTGCCAGCAGCTTAGAGCAGGGGACTGAAGCTTTCTTT. The chain couples TRBV11-3 to TRBJ1-1, with a tentative D gene TRBD1 over 6 matching bases. Reading the germline V gene gives CDR1 SGHNT and CDR2 YENEEA. The cysteine opens and the phenylalanine closes a CDR3 of 13 amino acids. Only CDR3 DNA is held: 39 bases, read in frame from base 1. Trimming costs V 0 bases and J 5 bases, and their ends lie 7 bases apart.